This T cell receptor (beta chain) is drawn from a study of HIV-infected patients and healthy controls (dated 2014 in TCRdb). Library creation used 5' RACE. Sequencing used an Illumina MiSeq. TCRdb reprocessed the public reads (quality trimming at Q25 with fastp, clone calling with MiXCR) and kept in-frame beta chains. Records with the same CDR3 protein are collapsed into one entry carrying the most frequent genes and DNA. The sample table records around 58,000 distinct CDR3 sequences; roughly 21% of these occur just once. Approximately 1.5% of the sample is held by the ten biggest clonotypes. V and J lose 2 bases and 4 bases, and a span of 17 bases separates them. CDR1 and CDR2 are read off the germline V gene (reference sequence) as MNHEY and SMNVEV. The CDR3, from cysteine to phenylalanine, totals 16 residues. This entry keeps only the CDR3 DNA: 48 bases, framed from base 1. With respect to this clonotype: Its antigen is not yet known. Per-base quality was not reported, and no clone a single base away is much larger than it.

Sequenced material: CD4+ T cells from blood. This receptor chain uses TRBV27 and TRBJ1-2; perhaps TRBD1 is the D gene, with 6 bases matching. The origin of this receptor is a human donor in good health. This receptor has the CDR3 CASSLGAGVRAYGYTF. The nucleotide sequence reads as follows: TGTGCCAGCAGTTTAGGTGCAGGGGTCCGCGCCTATGGCTACACCTTC.